Listed here is a single TCR beta chain. The data were obtained in a study of T cells after somatic rescue of genetic block. Sequenced by immunoSEQ multiplex PCR; TCRdb stores in-frame clones only, minus some. This sample carries 68,000 or so clones, around 93% of them seen once, and the ten largest clones take about 3%. The germline CDR1 and CDR2 sequences are SGDLS and YYNGEE. CDR3 length equals 12 residues. Trimming stripped 1 base from V and 6 bases from J, with 5 bases between. This sequence joins TRBV9 and TRBJ2-1; D gene ambiguous. The source material was peripheral blood mononuclear cells (PBMCs). The TCR originated in a man aged 40-49 years. CDR3 in DNA: TGTGCCAGCAGCGTAACCCTCAATGAGCAGTTCTTC. Translating gives CASSVTLNEQFF.